Listed below are T cell receptor beta chains from one sample, sequenced in a study of graft-versus-host responses after intestinal transplantation. The assay was immunoSEQ multiplex PCR, and TCRdb's table has in-frame clones only and misses some. This repertoire shows some 69,000 clones, just under 95% found once; its top ten account for 6.5% to 8%. Sequenced here: bone marrow, sampled 734 days after intestinal transplantation. The receptors were sampled from a human patient who received an intestinal transplant, so some T cells may come from the graft donor. Each CDR3 is given with its conserved first and last residue. Each record gives: V gene, clone size, D gene, J gene, CDR3 protein, CDR3 DNA. The D gene is left open where the match is weak. Expanded clones get a size class; other rows say once, few or many, or leave the size out.

V gene: TRBV6-5
clone size: .
D gene: TRBD1
J gene: TRBJ1-2
CDR3 protein: CASSYTGAGGYGYTF
CDR3 DNA: TGTGCCAGCAGTTACACAGGTGCAGGGGGGTATGGCTACACCTTC

V gene: TRBV5-1
clone size: .
D gene: .
J gene: TRBJ2-7
CDR3 protein: CASRGETALYEQYF
CDR3 DNA: TGCGCCAGCAGGGGAGAGACAGCGCTCTACGAGCAGTACTTC

V gene: TRBV7-3
clone size: .
D gene: .
J gene: TRBJ2-1
CDR3 protein: CASSLGLYNEQFF
CDR3 DNA: TGTGCCAGCAGCCTAGGACTCTACAATGAGCAGTTCTTC

V gene: TRBV5-1
clone size: .
D gene: TRBD1
J gene: TRBJ2-5
CDR3 protein: CASSYWTGWETQYF
CDR3 DNA: TGCGCCAGCAGCTATTGGACAGGGTGGGAGACCCAGTACTTC

V gene: TRBV7-2
clone size: once
D gene: TRBD2
J gene: TRBJ2-1
CDR3 protein: CASSLSGGAHNEQFF
CDR3 DNA: TGTGCCAGCAGCCTCAGCGGGGGGGCCCACAATGAGCAGTTCTTC

V gene: TRBV27
clone size: .
D gene: .
J gene: TRBJ2-5
CDR3 protein: CASRTFGRRARETQYF
CDR3 DNA: TGTGCCAGCAGGACCTTCGGTCGAAGGGCCCGGGAGACCCAGTACTTC

V gene: TRBV7-6
clone size: .
D gene: TRBD1
J gene: TRBJ2-3
CDR3 protein: CASSLGVQGAGTDTQYF
CDR3 DNA: TGTGCCAGCAGCTTAGGGGTCCAGGGGGCAGGCACAGATACGCAGTATTTT

V gene: TRBV19
clone size: .
D gene: .
J gene: TRBJ1-2
CDR3 protein: CASSRTKNYGYTF
CDR3 DNA: TGTGCCAGTAGTCGGACCAAGAACTATGGCTACACCTTC

V gene: TRBV7-6
clone size: .
D gene: .
J gene: TRBJ1-4
CDR3 protein: CASSSTPTNEKLFF
CDR3 DNA: TGTGCCAGCAGCTCGACACCAACTAATGAAAAACTGTTTTTT

V gene: TRBV6-5
clone size: .
D gene: TRBD1
J gene: TRBJ1-1
CDR3 protein: CASSGQALTEAFF
CDR3 DNA: TGTGCCAGCAGTGGACAGGCCCTCACTGAAGCTTTCTTT

V gene: TRBV18
clone size: .
D gene: .
J gene: TRBJ2-1
CDR3 protein: CASSPAQGREQFF
CDR3 DNA: TGTGCCAGCTCACCGGCCCAGGGCCGGGAGCAGTTCTTC

V gene: TRBV2
clone size: .
D gene: .
J gene: TRBJ2-5
CDR3 protein: CASSEERGGETQYF
CDR3 DNA: TGTGCCAGCAGTGAAGAAAGGGGAGGAGAGACCCAGTACTTC

V gene: TRBV19
clone size: .
D gene: .
J gene: TRBJ1-5
CDR3 protein: CASSIGGSSNQPQHF
CDR3 DNA: TGTGCCAGTAGTATAGGAGGGAGTAGCAATCAGCCCCAGCATTTT